Listed below are T cell receptor beta chains from one sample, sequenced in a study of PD-L1 blockade in urothelial cancer. Repertoires were generated with immunoSEQ multiplex PCR, while TCRdb's copy carries only in-frame clones and drops some. The sample has 40,000 or so clones; around nine tenths are singletons. The specimen comprised PBMCs, sampled around atezolizumab (anti-PD-L1) treatment. The receptor source for this set is a man aged 60 to 75 with urothelial cancer. Both conserved end residues are part of each CDR3. The D gene is left open where the match is weak. Some rows mark clone size as missing; the rest say once, few, many or name a class of expanded clone.

abundance	v_gene	d_gene	j_gene	CDR3aa	CDR3nt
.	TRBV9	.	TRBJ1-5	CASSVDINQPQHF	TGTGCCAGCAGCGTAGACATCAATCAGCCCCAGCATTTT
once	TRBV20-1	.	TRBJ2-7	CSAWQDYEQYF	TGCAGTGCGTGGCAAGACTACGAGCAGTACTTC
.	TRBV5-1	TRBD2	TRBJ2-7	CASSPRGVGTSGSSGEQYF	TGCGCCAGCAGCCCGCGTGGGGTCGGGACTAGCGGGAGTTCGGGCGAGCAGTACTTC
.	TRBV5-1	TRBD1	TRBJ1-1	CASSPGDRGTVEAFF	TGCGCCAGCAGCCCGGGGGACAGGGGTACTGTTGAAGCTTTCTTT
.	TRBV4-1	TRBD2	TRBJ2-3	CASSQDLGTNTDTQYF	TGCGCCAGCAGCCAAGATCTTGGGACTAACACAGATACGCAGTATTTT
.	TRBV28	TRBD1	TRBJ1-5	CASTSGWTGSNQPQHF	TGTGCCAGCACTAGCGGGTGGACAGGAAGCAATCAGCCCCAGCATTTT
.	TRBV9	.	TRBJ2-2	CASSVGPEAGELFF	TGTGCCAGCAGCGTAGGTCCAGAGGCCGGGGAGCTGTTTTTT
.	TRBV28	.	TRBJ1-1	CASRIGGNTEAFF	TGTGCCAGCAGGATCGGCGGGAACACTGAAGCTTTCTTT
.	TRBV7-6	.	TRBJ2-7	CASSSNRVSYEQYF	TGTGCCAGCAGCTCCAACAGGGTCTCCTACGAGCAGTACTTC
.	TRBV11-2	.	TRBJ2-1	CASSQRDRHYNEQFF	TGTGCCAGCAGCCAAAGAGACAGGCACTACAATGAGCAGTTCTTC
.	TRBV18	TRBD1	TRBJ2-7	CASSPRQGAYEQYF	TGTGCCAGCTCACCTAGGCAGGGGGCCTACGAGCAGTACTTC
.	TRBV7-6	TRBD1	TRBJ2-1	CASSSGQGVHNEQFF	TGTGCCAGCAGCAGCGGACAGGGGGTCCACAATGAGCAGTTCTTC
.	TRBV7-9	.	TRBJ2-7	CASSLRQTSYEQYF	TGTGCCAGCAGCTTAAGACAGACCTCCTACGAGCAGTACTTC
.	TRBV5-1	.	TRBJ1-4	CASSFRGENEKLFF	TGCGCCAGCAGCTTCCGCGGGGAGAATGAAAAACTGTTTTTT
.	TRBV29-1	TRBD1	TRBJ2-7	CSVDPPGQVYEQYF	TGCAGCGTTGACCCCCCGGGACAGGTCTACGAGCAGTACTTC
.	TRBV18	.	TRBJ2-5	CASSPGSKWNF	TGTGCCAGCTCACCAGGGAGCAAATGGAACTTC
.	TRBV4-1	.	TRBJ2-7	CASSQDLRYEQYF	TGCGCCAGCAGCCAAGATCTGCGGTACGAGCAGTACTTC
.	TRBV19	TRBD2	TRBJ2-2	CATKRTSGTGELFF	TGTGCCACCAAAAGGACTAGCGGCACCGGGGAGCTGTTTTTT
.	TRBV6-5	TRBD1	TRBJ1-5	CASSLDRDRQPQHF	TGTGCCAGCAGCCTTGACAGGGACCGTCAGCCCCAGCATTTT
.	TRBV30	.	TRBJ2-7	CAWSSPPREQYF	TGTGCCTGGAGTTCCCCTCCGCGTGAGCAGTACTTC
.	TRBV30	.	TRBJ1-2	CAWSRYGYTF	TGTGCCTGGAGTCGTTATGGCTACACCTTC
.	TRBV7-3	TRBD1	TRBJ1-2	CASSSGQGSGYTF	TGTGCCAGCAGCTCAGGACAGGGATCCGGCTACACCTTC
.	TRBV4-1	TRBD2	TRBJ2-5	CASSPTSGSRETQYF	TGCGCCAGCAGCCCCACTAGCGGGAGTCGGGAGACCCAGTACTTC
.	TRBV5-6	.	TRBJ1-1	CASSLGPGENTEAFF	TGTGCCAGCAGCTTGGGTCCAGGGGAGAACACTGAAGCTTTCTTT
.	TRBV7-2	.	TRBJ1-4	CASSPGRGSGEKLFF	TGTGCCAGCAGTCCCGGGCGGGGCTCGGGAGAAAAACTGTTTTTT
.	TRBV2	TRBD1	TRBJ2-6	CASRADRDSGANVLTF	TGTGCCAGCAGGGCCGACAGGGACTCTGGGGCCAACGTCCTGACTTTC
.	TRBV7-3	TRBD1	TRBJ1-1	CASSPDRDLEAFF	TGTGCCAGCAGCCCGGACAGGGACCTTGAAGCTTTCTTT
.	TRBV5-4	TRBD2	TRBJ2-7	CASSAGGASGSINEQYF	TGTGCCAGCAGCGCGGGGGGGGCTAGCGGGAGTATTAACGAGCAGTACTTC
.	TRBV5-1	.	TRBJ2-7	CASSYLGDRPYEQYF	TGCGCCAGCAGCTACCTAGGAGACAGACCCTACGAGCAGTACTTC
.	TRBV10-3	.	TRBJ1-1	CAISESKGGFNEAFF	TGTGCCATCAGTGAGTCGAAAGGCGGCTTCAATGAAGCTTTCTTT
.	TRBV2	TRBD1	TRBJ1-1	CASSPDRALSEAFF	TGTGCCAGCAGTCCGGACAGGGCTCTATCGGAAGCTTTCTTT
.	TRBV30	.	TRBJ2-5	CAWEGGDRQETQYF	TGTGCCTGGGAGGGCGGGGATCGCCAAGAGACCCAGTACTTC
.	TRBV6-1	.	TRBJ2-3	CASSEFARTDTQYF	TGTGCCAGCAGTGAATTTGCCCGGACAGATACGCAGTATTTT
.	TRBV30	.	TRBJ1-1	CAWSVSRGGTEAFF	TGTGCCTGGAGTGTATCAAGGGGAGGCACTGAAGCTTTCTTT
once	TRBV6-5	.	TRBJ1-4	CASSLIGTTNEKLFF	TGTGCCAGCAGTCTCATCGGGACTACTAATGAAAAACTGTTTTTT
few	TRBV4-2	TRBD2	TRBJ2-1	CASSLGGDREQFF	TGTGCCAGCAGCCTCGGGGGGGATCGTGAGCAGTTCTTC
.	TRBV27	TRBD1	TRBJ1-2	CASSLFQQGGYGYTF	TGTGCCAGCAGTTTATTCCAACAGGGGGGATATGGCTACACCTTC
.	TRBV2	.	TRBJ1-4	CASSETRVLEKLFF	TGTGCCAGCAGTGAAACGAGGGTTCTGGAAAAACTGTTTTTT
few	TRBV10-3	TRBD2	TRBJ2-1	CAIRTGLAGVGEQFF	TGTGCCATCAGGACCGGACTAGCGGGAGTCGGTGAGCAGTTCTTC
.	TRBV5-4	.	TRBJ2-1	CASSLPRVDEQFF	TGTGCCAGCAGCTTACCTAGAGTCGATGAGCAGTTCTTC
.	TRBV10-3	.	TRBJ1-4	CAISAAANEKLFF	TGTGCCATCTCGGCCGCGGCTAATGAAAAACTGTTTTTT
.	TRBV5-6	TRBD1	TRBJ1-2	CASSLPGTGYNYGYTF	TGTGCCAGCAGCTTGCCCGGGACAGGTTATAACTATGGCTACACCTTC
.	TRBV5-8	TRBD1	TRBJ1-1	CASSLDRGKALNTEAFF	TGTGCCAGCAGCTTGGACAGGGGCAAAGCTCTGAACACTGAAGCTTTCTTT
.	TRBV9	TRBD1	TRBJ1-2	CASSVVGDRNYGYTF	TGTGCCAGCAGCGTAGTAGGGGACAGAAACTATGGCTACACCTTC
.	TRBV19	TRBD1	TRBJ1-5	CASSIKGQLNQPQHF	TGTGCCAGTAGTATAAAGGGACAGCTAAATCAGCCCCAGCATTTT
.	TRBV12-5	TRBD1	TRBJ2-6	CASGLVDRAGANVLTF	TGTGCTAGTGGTTTGGTTGACAGGGCTGGGGCCAACGTCCTGACTTTC
.	TRBV6-1	.	TRBJ1-3	CASSEARQGSSGNTIYF	TGTGCCAGCAGTGAAGCGCGGCAGGGGAGCTCTGGAAACACCATATATTTT
.	TRBV6-1	TRBD1	TRBJ1-5	CASSDLRQGRGQPQHF	TGTGCCAGCAGTGACCTTAGACAGGGAAGAGGTCAGCCCCAGCATTTT
once	TRBV5-1	TRBD2	TRBJ2-2	CASSHLSGSDTGELFF	TGCGCCAGCAGTCACCTTAGCGGGAGTGATACCGGGGAGCTGTTTTTT
.	TRBV5-1	.	TRBJ2-7	CASKERSEQYF	TGCGCCAGCAAGGAGAGATCCGAGCAGTACTTC
few	TRBV20-1	.	TRBJ1-5	CSARDYQAQHF	TGCAGTGCTAGAGATTATCAGGCCCAGCATTTT
.	TRBV5-1	TRBD1	TRBJ1-1	CASSLVAGGSTEAFF	TGCGCCAGCAGCTTGGTGGCAGGGGGCTCCACTGAAGCTTTCTTT
.	TRBV5-1	TRBD1	TRBJ1-5	CASSPGTGEGAEPQHF	TGCGCCAGCAGCCCCGGGACAGGGGAGGGAGCAGAGCCCCAGCATTTT
.	TRBV15	TRBD1	TRBJ1-6	CATSRRAGQSSYNSPLHF	TGTGCCACCAGCAGGAGGGCGGGACAGAGCTCCTATAATTCACCCCTCCACTTT